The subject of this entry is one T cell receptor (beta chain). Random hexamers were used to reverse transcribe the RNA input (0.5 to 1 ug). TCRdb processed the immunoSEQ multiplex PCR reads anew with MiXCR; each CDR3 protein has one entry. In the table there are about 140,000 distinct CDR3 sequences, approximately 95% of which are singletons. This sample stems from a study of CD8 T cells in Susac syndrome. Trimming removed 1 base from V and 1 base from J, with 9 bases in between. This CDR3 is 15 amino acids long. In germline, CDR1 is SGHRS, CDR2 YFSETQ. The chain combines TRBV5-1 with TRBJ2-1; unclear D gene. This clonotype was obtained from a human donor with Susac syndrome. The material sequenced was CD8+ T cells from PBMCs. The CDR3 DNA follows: TGCGCCAGCAGCTTGCGACCAGGTTCCTACAATGAGCAGTTCTTC. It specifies CASSLRPGSYNEQFF.